The 8 T cell receptor beta chains listed next were all sequenced from one sample in a study of beta chain features in type 1 diabetes. The investigators reverse transcribed all of the isolated RNA, so they sequenced expressed TCRB transcripts. The protocol was immunoSEQ multiplex PCR, while the TCRdb copy is restricted to in-frame clones and leaves out a portion. Here the sample spans around 330,000 clones, approximately 11% being singletons. The specimen sequenced was naive CD4+ T cells from blood. These receptors all stem from a woman aged 25-40 years in good health.

The chain has TRBV28 and TRBJ2-3, with TRBD1 matching over 8 bases. From germline, CDR1 is MDHEN and CDR2 SYDVKM. V shed 4 bases and J 6 bases; nucleotides not matched to a gene: 3. The length of the CDR3 is 13 residues. Here the CDR3 reads CASSSRTGDTQYF. DNA for the CDR3: TGTGCCAGCAGTTCCCGGACAGGGGATACGCAGTATTTT.

This clone occurred a few times. The chain couples TRBV18 to TRBJ2-7, with D uncertain. The CDR3 contains 13 residues. V lost 4 bases to trimming and J lost 2 bases, with 9 bases between them. Germline V lookup: CDR1 KGHSH, CDR2 LQKENI. The CDR3 DNA reads as TGTGCCAGCTCACAGTCGGGTCCCTACGAGCAGTACTTC. Translation gives CASSQSGPYEQYF.

This chain uses TRBV28 with TRBJ2-7, with 7 bases that match TRBD1. With V trimmed by 6 bases and J by 7 bases, 12 bases remained unmatched. The CDR3 loop spans 14 amino acids. Germline V gene data show CDR1 as MDHEN and CDR2 as SYDVKM. The CDR3 bases are TGTGCCAGCAGAGATGCACAAAAGACAGGGGAGCAGTACTTC. It translates to CASRDAQKTGEQYF.

Only a few counts were recorded for this clone. The genes are TRBV11-2 and TRBJ2-3, with TRBD2 identical over 9 bases. The CDR3 totals 19 residues. CDR1 SGHAT and CDR2 FQNNGV come from the germline V gene. The J segment lost 1 base and the V segment lost 1 base, leaving 12 bases of the junction unmatched. In DNA form, the CDR3 reads TGTGCCAGCAGCTTAGCCCCGGTCGTGGCGGGAGGGGGCACAGATACGCAGTATTTT. As protein: CASSLAPVVAGGGTDTQYF.

Only a few counts were recorded for this clone. This chain joins TRBV29-1 and TRBJ2-7; 8 bases map to TRBD1. Germline trimming cut 2 bases from V and 4 bases from J; bases unmatched to any gene: 16. Germline CDR1 reads SQVTM; CDR2 reads ANQGSEA. The length of the CDR3 is 17 residues. CDR3 in DNA: TGCAGCGTTGAAATAGCACAGAACGCCAGGGGGCCTTACGAGCAGTACTTC. Translation: CSVEIAQNARGPYEQYF.

This clone was counted a few times. This rearrangement joins TRBV11-2 to TRBJ2-7; maybe TRBD1 (6 bases). V was cut by 6 bases and J by 4 bases, with 16 bases left in between. The CDR3 sequence is 14 residues long. Per germline, CDR1 SGHAT and CDR2 FQNNGV. CDR3 nucleotide sequence: TGTGCCAGCAGGACAGGCGTGGCGTCTTACGAGCAGTACTTC. Protein sequence: CASRTGVASYEQYF. Variable domain in full (rest from reference TRBV11-2 and TRBJ2-7): EAGVAQSPRYKIIEKRQSVAFWCNPISGHATLYWYQQILGQGPKLLIQFQNNGVVDDSQLPKDRFSAERLKGVDSTLKIQPAKLEDSAVYLCASRTGVASYEQYFGPGTRLTVT.

The table lists this clone with a few counts. This chain links TRBV28 with TRBJ2-1, with D tentatively TRBD1 (6 bases). V gave up 1 base and J gave up 4 bases, with 14 bases separating them. Germline V CDR1 and CDR2: MDHEN, SYDVKM. The CDR3 is made up of 16 amino acids. CDR3 amino acids: CASSLSGTWGYNEQFF. The CDR3 nucleotides are TGTGCCAGCAGTTTATCAGGGACATGGGGATACAATGAGCAGTTCTTC.

This chain joins TRBV7-8 and TRBJ1-5, with D possibly being TRBD1 (5 bases). CDR1 and CDR2 (germline): SGHVS, FQNEAQ. There are 14 residues in the CDR3. Trimming stripped 5 bases from V and 3 bases from J, with 11 bases between. This CDR3 reads CASSPDSVNQPQHF. Written as DNA, the CDR3 is TGTGCCAGCAGCCCAGACAGCGTCAATCAGCCCCAGCATTTT.